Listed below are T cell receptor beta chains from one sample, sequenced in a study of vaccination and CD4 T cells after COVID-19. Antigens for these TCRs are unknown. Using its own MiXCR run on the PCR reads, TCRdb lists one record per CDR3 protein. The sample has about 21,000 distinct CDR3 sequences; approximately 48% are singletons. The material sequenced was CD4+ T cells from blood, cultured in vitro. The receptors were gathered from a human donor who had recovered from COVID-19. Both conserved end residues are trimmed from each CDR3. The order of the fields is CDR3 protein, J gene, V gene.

cdr3_aa: SAPSPGHQGYGYT; j_call: TRBJ1-2; v_call: TRBV20-1
cdr3_aa: TSSLIGNTIY; j_call: TRBJ1-3; v_call: TRBV7-9
cdr3_aa: ASSASGQALAAF; j_call: TRBJ1-1; v_call: TRBV6-1
cdr3_aa: ASSPVRARIENTEAF; j_call: TRBJ1-1; v_call: TRBV28
cdr3_aa: ASSIEPRRTGELF; j_call: TRBJ2-2; v_call: TRBV19
cdr3_aa: ASSRAEGRGYT; j_call: TRBJ1-2; v_call: TRBV19
cdr3_aa: ASSLDLRGAADTQY; j_call: TRBJ2-3; v_call: TRBV7-6
cdr3_aa: ASTHDRGPGELF; j_call: TRBJ2-2; v_call: TRBV6-2/TRBV6-3
cdr3_aa: ASSYYIGQGNYGYT; j_call: TRBJ1-2; v_call: TRBV6-5
cdr3_aa: ASSRDRYQETQY; j_call: TRBJ2-5; v_call: TRBV25-1
cdr3_aa: AWIQGARAF; j_call: TRBJ1-1; v_call: TRBV30
cdr3_aa: SAREDSEKLF; j_call: TRBJ1-4; v_call: TRBV20-1
cdr3_aa: SARGPLMWDIQY; j_call: TRBJ2-4; v_call: TRBV20-1
cdr3_aa: ASSIFAGMNTEAF; j_call: TRBJ1-1; v_call: TRBV19
cdr3_aa: ASSQVRLRNTEAF; j_call: TRBJ1-1; v_call: TRBV14
cdr3_aa: ASSLERGLETEAF; j_call: TRBJ1-1; v_call: TRBV11-2
cdr3_aa: SAISGRAVYEQY; j_call: TRBJ2-7; v_call: TRBV20-1
cdr3_aa: ASSPRGREETQY; j_call: TRBJ2-5; v_call: TRBV7-8
cdr3_aa: ASTGLGGGANVLT; j_call: TRBJ2-6; v_call: TRBV2
cdr3_aa: ASSYTPNTEAF; j_call: TRBJ1-1; v_call: TRBV6-2/TRBV6-3
cdr3_aa: ASSPPRQGVNQPQH; j_call: TRBJ1-5; v_call: TRBV19
cdr3_aa: ASSLVTEYNEQF; j_call: TRBJ2-1; v_call: TRBV7-9
cdr3_aa: ASSVDVNQETQY; j_call: TRBJ2-5; v_call: TRBV9
cdr3_aa: ASTGTGGRLRNEAF; j_call: TRBJ1-1; v_call: TRBV6-1
cdr3_aa: ASSLDPGGNTEAF; j_call: TRBJ1-1; v_call: TRBV7-2
cdr3_aa: ASSLLKTSGSSPYEQY; j_call: TRBJ2-7; v_call: TRBV11-2
cdr3_aa: ASSRDTVNTEAF; j_call: TRBJ1-1; v_call: TRBV6-1
cdr3_aa: ASSEAGVSNQPQH; j_call: TRBJ1-5; v_call: TRBV2
cdr3_aa: ASSSQRGTRNQPQH; j_call: TRBJ1-5; v_call: TRBV7-8
cdr3_aa: ASSYGTGSPGANVLT; j_call: TRBJ2-6; v_call: TRBV6-5
cdr3_aa: ASGPRTGGTEAF; j_call: TRBJ1-1; v_call: TRBV12-5
cdr3_aa: ASSLVSGNYGYT; j_call: TRBJ1-2; v_call: TRBV7-9
cdr3_aa: SAARGGGASGELF; j_call: TRBJ2-2; v_call: TRBV20-1
cdr3_aa: ASSWNSGTSGETQY; j_call: TRBJ2-5; v_call: TRBV5-1
cdr3_aa: SARAETSGRREQY; j_call: TRBJ2-7; v_call: TRBV20-1
cdr3_aa: SARIQGVDGYT; j_call: TRBJ1-2; v_call: TRBV20-1
cdr3_aa: SVDRGQAEAF; j_call: TRBJ1-1; v_call: TRBV29-1
cdr3_aa: ASKSAGTNEKLF; j_call: TRBJ1-4; v_call: TRBV6-1
cdr3_aa: SASLQVNTEAF; j_call: TRBJ1-1; v_call: TRBV20-1
cdr3_aa: ASSSLGGASTDTQY; j_call: TRBJ2-3; v_call: TRBV7-2
cdr3_aa: ASSPSVGYLSYEQY; j_call: TRBJ2-7; v_call: TRBV7-2
cdr3_aa: ASRLLGIRGGDTQY; j_call: TRBJ2-3; v_call: TRBV7-9
cdr3_aa: SASDSQQRYGYT; j_call: TRBJ1-2; v_call: TRBV20-1
cdr3_aa: SSRGGRVSDTQY; j_call: TRBJ2-3; v_call: TRBV20-1
cdr3_aa: ASSDPRGATEAF; j_call: TRBJ1-1; v_call: TRBV7-9